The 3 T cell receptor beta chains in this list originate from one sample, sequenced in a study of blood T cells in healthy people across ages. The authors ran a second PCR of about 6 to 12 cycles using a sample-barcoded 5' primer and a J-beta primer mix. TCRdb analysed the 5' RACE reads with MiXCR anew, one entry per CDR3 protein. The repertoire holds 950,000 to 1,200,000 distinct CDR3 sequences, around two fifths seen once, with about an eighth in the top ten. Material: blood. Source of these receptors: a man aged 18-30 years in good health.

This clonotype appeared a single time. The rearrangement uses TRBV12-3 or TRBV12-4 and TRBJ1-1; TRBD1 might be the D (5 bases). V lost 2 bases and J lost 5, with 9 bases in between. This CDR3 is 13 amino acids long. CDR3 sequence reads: CASSLMGETEAFF. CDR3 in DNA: TGTGCCAGCAGTTTAATGGGGGAAACTGAAGCTTTCTTT.

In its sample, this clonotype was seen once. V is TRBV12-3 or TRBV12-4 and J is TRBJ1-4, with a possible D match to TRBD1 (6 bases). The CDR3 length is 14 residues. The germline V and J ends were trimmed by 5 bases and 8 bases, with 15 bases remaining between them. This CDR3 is CASSPPPQGEKLFF. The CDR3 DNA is TGTGCCAGCAGTCCACCACCACAGGGAGAAAAACTGTTTTTT.

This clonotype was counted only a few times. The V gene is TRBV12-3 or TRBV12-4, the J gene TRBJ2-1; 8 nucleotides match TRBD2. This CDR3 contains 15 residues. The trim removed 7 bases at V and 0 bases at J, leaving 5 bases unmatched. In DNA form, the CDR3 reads TGTGCCAGCAATCTCCTAGCGGGCTCCTACAATGAGCAGTTCTTC. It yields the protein CASNLLAGSYNEQFF.